The 32 T cell receptor beta chains presented below share a single source sample, sequenced in a study of technical replicates of blood from several donors. Profiled with immunoSEQ multiplex PCR; TCRdb holds only in-frame clones, not every one. The sample includes 80,000 to 95,000 clones, over 85% of them seen just once. Sequencing was performed on T cells isolated from PBMCs. The receptors derive from a human donor in good health.

The CDR3 coding sequence is TGTGCCAGCAGCACCCGGGACAGCTCTGGAAACACCATATATTTT. Residues: CASSTRDSSGNTIYF. The chain is built from TRBV9 and TRBJ1-3, with 7 bases lining up with TRBD1. CDR1 is SGDLS, CDR2 YYNGEE, per germline. Trimming took 4 bases from V and 0 from J; bases not matched to a gene: 4. This CDR3 has 15 amino acids. The full variable domain, rest sourced from reference TRBV9 and TRBJ1-3, is DSGVTQTPKHLITATGQRVTLRCSPRSGDLSVYWYQQSLDQGLQFLIQYYNGEERAKGNILERFSAQQFPDLHSELNLSSLELGDSALYFCASSTRDSSGNTIYFGEGSWLTVV.

The V gene is TRBV7-2, the J gene TRBJ1-6; no clear D gene. Germline CDR1 reads SGHTA; CDR2 reads FQGNSA. The CDR3 covers 16 residues. Trimming cost V 5 bases and J 2 bases, with 13 bases left between them. The CDR3 here is CASSTTQSAYNSPLHF. Here the CDR3 DNA reads TGTGCCAGCAGCACGACCCAGAGCGCCTATAATTCACCCCTCCACTTT.

The chain recombines TRBV14 with TRBJ1-3; D unclear. The CDR3 has 19 amino acids. The germline CDR1 and CDR2 sequences are SGHDN and FVKESK. The V gene lost 3 bases and the J gene lost 0 bases, with 21 bases spanning the gap. The CDR3 region has the DNA TGTGCCAGCAGCCATTCGTCGGTCTCAAAGCGCCTCTCTGGAAACACCATATATTTT. It specifies CASSHSSVSKRLSGNTIYF.

The chain uses TRBV9 and TRBJ1-1; the D is unclear. The CDR3 sequence is 16 residues long. Per germline, CDR1 SGDLS and CDR2 YYNGEE. V lost 6 bases and J 4 bases, leaving 22 bases between the germline ends. The DNA of the CDR3 is TGTGCCAGCATAATGCGGGAGAGAGGGCGAGGCACTGAAGCTTTCTTT. This translates into CASIMRERGRGTEAFF.

The CDR3 loop reads CASTTGGRGLYTEAFF. Here the CDR3 DNA reads TGTGCCTCAACTACGGGGGGCAGGGGGCTTTATACTGAAGCTTTCTTT. V usage is TRBV30 and J usage is TRBJ1-1, with 8 bases that match TRBD1. The CDR3 sequence is 16 residues long. Looked up from germline, CDR1 is GTSNPN and CDR2 is SVGIG (reference sequence). The J segment lost 5 bases and the V segment lost 7 bases, leaving 18 bases of the junction unmatched.

The V call is TRBV28, the J call TRBJ2-7, with D uncertain. The length of the CDR3 is 13 residues. CDR1 is MDHEN, CDR2 SYDVKM, per germline. V dropped 2 bases and J dropped 0 bases, with 5 bases sitting between them. In nucleotides, the CDR3 is TGTGCCAGCAGTTTAACTTTCTCCTACGAGCAGTACTTC. Its protein is CASSLTFSYEQYF. The full variable domain, its missing parts supplied by reference TRBV28 and TRBJ2-7, is DVKVTQSSRYLVKRTGEKVFLECVQDMDHENMFWYRQDPGLGLRLIYFSYDVKMKEKGDIPEGYSVSREKKERFSLILESASTNQTSMYLCASSLTFSYEQYFGPGTRLTVT.

The chain recombines TRBV9 with TRBJ1-2; D possibly corresponds to TRBD1 (6 bases). Trimming stripped 0 bases from V and 2 bases from J, with 8 bases between. Germline assignment: CDR1 SGDLS and CDR2 YYNGEE. The CDR3 spans 14 residues. In nucleotides, the CDR3 is TGTGCCAGCAGCGTAGGGCAGGGGAACTATGGCTACACCTTC. It codes for CASSVGQGNYGYTF.

This chain connects TRBV11-2 to TRBJ2-1; D might be TRBD2 (5 bases). The CDR3 has 14 residues. V lost 1 base, J lost 6 bases, and 10 bases lay in between. Per germline, CDR1 SGHAT and CDR2 FQNNGV. The CDR3 bases are TGTGCCAGCAGCTTAGCCGGGAACCGCAATGAGCAGTTCTTC. Protein product: CASSLAGNRNEQFF.

The chain has TRBV10-3 and TRBJ2-1; D is undetermined. The CDR3 runs 13 residues. CDR1 and CDR2 from the germline V gene are ENHRY and SYGVKD. Trimming stripped 2 bases from V and 8 bases from J, with 10 bases between. CDR3 coding DNA: TGTGCCATCAGTGAGGGAGCTAGTGATGAGCAGTTCTTC. It yields the protein CAISEGASDEQFF.

The CDR3 DNA reads as TGCGCCAGCGGTTTACTATACAATGAGCAGTTCTTC. This encodes CASGLLYNEQFF. The chain combines TRBV10-1 with TRBJ2-1; D is ambiguous. The CDR3 contains 12 residues. Between the trimmed V and J ends, which lost 8 bases and 4 bases, there was a span of 9 bases. Germline V CDR1 and CDR2: WNHNN, SYGVQD (reference sequence).

This chain joins TRBV27 and TRBJ1-4, with 8 bases lining up with TRBD1. This CDR3 region has 12 residues. Per germline, CDR1 MNHEY and CDR2 SMNVEV (reference sequence). The V segment lost 8 bases and the J segment 9 bases; nucleotides outside the gene matches: 5. CDR3 sequence reads: CASRTGMQKLFF. CDR3 DNA: TGTGCCAGCCGGACAGGGATGCAAAAACTGTTTTTT.

This chain joins TRBV27 and TRBJ2-3; possibly TRBD2 for D (6 bases). CDR3 length equals 16 residues. The germline V gene encodes CDR1 MNHEY and CDR2 SMNVEV (reference sequence). The V gene lost 5 bases and the J gene lost 2 bases, with 17 bases spanning the gap. The CDR3 sequence: CASSPGLSATTDTQYF. CDR3 nucleotide sequence: TGTGCCAGCAGTCCGGGACTGTCAGCAACCACAGATACGCAGTATTTT.

V usage is TRBV11-1 and J usage is TRBJ2-1, with 7 bases aligning to TRBD1. This CDR3 is built from 16 residues. The V segment lost 3 bases and the J segment 0 bases; nucleotides outside the gene matches: 5. Germline assignment: CDR1 SGHAT and CDR2 FQDESV (reference sequence). CDR3 in DNA: TGTGCCAGCAGCTTCCGGGACAGAGGCTCCTACAATGAGCAGTTCTTC. Translated: CASSFRDRGSYNEQFF.

The chain's CDR3 is CASSLDRVPRNEKLFF. CDR3 coding DNA: TGTGCCAGCAGCCTAGACAGGGTTCCCCGTAATGAAAAACTGTTTTTT. The chain combines TRBV7-8 with TRBJ1-4; 7 nucleotides align to TRBD1. V shed 5 bases and J 4 bases; nucleotides not matched to a gene: 10. CDR3 length: 16 amino acids. Germline CDR1 reads SGHVS; CDR2 reads FQNEAQ.

This chain joins TRBV2 and TRBJ2-4, with 10 bases matching TRBD1. CDR3 length equals 15 residues. Germline V gives CDR1 SNHLY, CDR2 FYNNEI. The V gene end was trimmed by 6 bases and the J gene end by 4 bases; junction bases not matched to a gene: 6. The CDR3 reads CASRRTGGLKNIQYF. The DNA for the CDR3 is TGTGCCAGCAGGCGGACAGGGGGGTTAAAAAACATTCAGTACTTC.

This rearrangement joins TRBV10-1 to TRBJ2-5, with D possibly matching TRBD1 (5 bases). Trimming left V 10 bases short and J 4 bases short, with 10 bases between. Germline-derived CDR1 and CDR2 are WNHNN and SYGVQD (reference sequence). The CDR3 contains 11 residues. CDR3 DNA: TGCGCCAACCAGGGCCTAGAGACCCAGTACTTC. Translating it yields CANQGLETQYF.

This chain uses TRBV7-8 with TRBJ1-4; 7 nucleotides agree with TRBD1. Germline CDR1 reads SGHVS; CDR2 reads FQNEAQ. There are 19 residues in the CDR3. Germline trimming cut 3 bases from V and 3 bases from J; bases unmatched to any gene: 16. As DNA, the CDR3 is TGTGCCAGCAGCTTGTGGACCAACGGACAGGACACCCCTAATGAAAAACTGTTTTTT. Amino acid sequence: CASSLWTNGQDTPNEKLFF.

The chain couples TRBV2 to TRBJ1-5, with D possibly being TRBD1 (5 bases). The V end was cut by 6 bases, the J end by 0 bases, with 9 bases between. This CDR3 contains 14 residues. The germline V gene encodes CDR1 SNHLY and CDR2 FYNNEI. The CDR3 loop reads CASREGFSNQPQHF. In DNA, the CDR3 is TGTGCCAGCAGGGAGGGGTTTAGCAATCAGCCCCAGCATTTT. Full variable domain (missing parts from reference TRBV2 and TRBJ1-5): EPEVTQTPSHQVTQMGQEVILRCVPISNHLYFYWYRQILGQKVEFLVSFYNNEISEKSEIFDDQFSVERPDGSNFTLKIRSTKLEDSAMYFCASREGFSNQPQHFGDGTRLSIL.

This rearrangement joins TRBV2 to TRBJ2-5; TRBD2 matches 8 bases. J lost 3 bases, V lost 5 bases, and 5 bases had no gene match. CDR1 and CDR2 (germline): SNHLY, FYNNEI. This CDR3 spans 14 amino acids. CDR3 coding DNA: TGTGCCAGCAGTCCCCGACTAGCGAAAGAGACCCAGTACTTC. As protein: CASSPRLAKETQYF.

The chain is built from TRBV25-1 and TRBJ1-2; 7 positions agree with TRBD1. With V trimmed by 3 bases and J by 4 bases, 5 bases remained unmatched. The germline gives CDR1 MGHDK, CDR2 SYGVNS. CDR3 size: 14 residues. The CDR3 spells CASSDWGQSYGYTF. As DNA, the CDR3 is TGTGCCAGCAGTGATTGGGGACAGAGCTATGGCTACACCTTC.

This clone was seen once. The genes are TRBV19 and TRBJ2-2; perhaps TRBD1 as D (5 bases). The CDR3 length is 15 residues. The germline CDR1 and CDR2 sequences are LNHDA and SQIVND (reference sequence). The germline V and J ends were trimmed by 3 bases and 3 bases, with 11 bases remaining between them. This CDR3 reads CASSIGKGDTGELFF. The DNA of the CDR3 is TGTGCCAGTAGTATTGGCAAAGGGGACACCGGGGAGCTGTTTTTT.

The chain recombines TRBV11-2 with TRBJ2-6, with D possibly matching TRBD1 (6 bases). Germline CDR1 reads SGHAT; CDR2 reads FQNNGV. The CDR3 length is 15 residues. Trimming shortened V by 11 bases and J by 1 base, and 15 bases separated the two germline ends. The CDR3 DNA follows: TGTGCCTCGGCAACAGGGCTATCTGGGGCCAACGTCCTGACTTTC. Amino acids: CASATGLSGANVLTF.

This chain's CDR3 is CASSESRTVSGNTIYF. As DNA, the CDR3 is TGTGCCAGCAGTGAATCAAGGACAGTTTCTGGAAACACCATATATTTT. The gene calls are TRBV2 and TRBJ1-3; D may be TRBD1 (6 bases). Germline V gene sequence: CDR1 SNHLY, CDR2 FYNNEI. Trimming stripped 2 bases from V and 1 base from J, with 12 bases between. The CDR3 extends over 16 amino acids. The variable domain in full, completed from reference TRBV2 and TRBJ1-3, reads EPEVTQTPSHQVTQMGQEVILRCVPISNHLYFYWYRQILGQKVEFLVSFYNNEISEKSEIFDDQFSVERPDGSNFTLKIRSTKLEDSAMYFCASSESRTVSGNTIYFGEGSWLTVV.

CDR3 loop: CASSQVLWGVQAFF. The CDR3 DNA is TGCGCCAGCAGCCAAGTACTTTGGGGGGTCCAAGCTTTCTTT. The chain recombines TRBV4-1 with TRBJ1-1, with D perhaps TRBD1 (5 bases). Trimming took 1 base from V and 9 from J, leaving 15 bases between them. CDR3 size: 14 residues. CDR1 MGHRA and CDR2 YSYEKL come from the germline V gene.

J is TRBJ2-1 and V is TRBV11-3, with D tentatively TRBD2 (6 bases). CDR3 length equals 12 residues. Germline values: CDR1 SGHNT, CDR2 YENEEA. The V end was cut by 1 base, the J end by 14 bases, with 12 bases between. This CDR3 reads CASSLGRGSEFF. CDR3 nucleotides: TGTGCCAGCAGCTTAGGTCGGGGGAGCGAGTTCTTC.

J is TRBJ1-5 and V is TRBV7-9; 8 positions agree with TRBD1. V shed 4 bases, J shed 1 base, and the junction held 0 bases outside the gene matches. Germline CDR1 is SEHNR and CDR2 is FQNEAQ (reference sequence). The CDR3 is 14 amino acids. The CDR3 loop is CASSSGGSNQPQHF. CDR3 coding DNA: TGTGCCAGCAGCTCAGGGGGCAGCAATCAGCCCCAGCATTTT.

The sample holds one count of this clone. J is TRBJ1-2 and V is TRBV27; D is ambiguous. V lost 2 bases and J 7 bases, leaving 14 bases between the germline ends. Germline loops: CDR1 MNHEY, CDR2 SMNVEV (reference sequence). The CDR3 runs to 14 residues. In nucleotides, the CDR3 is TGTGCCAGCAGTTTAACTTCGAAAAGCCGTGGCTACACCTTC. Translated, it gives CASSLTSKSRGYTF.

The V gene is TRBV7-2, the J gene TRBJ1-1, with unresolved D. Deletions cut 1 base from V and 1 base from J, with 7 bases between. Per the germline V gene, CDR1 is SGHTA and CDR2 is FQGNSA. The CDR3 runs 14 residues. The CDR3 spells CASSLGGGNTEAFF. Here the CDR3 DNA reads TGTGCCAGCAGCTTAGGGGGAGGGAACACTGAAGCTTTCTTT.

The V call is TRBV9, the J call TRBJ2-7; the D gene is possibly TRBD1 (6 bases). The CDR3 spans 14 residues. The V gene's germline CDR1 is SGDLS and CDR2 YYNGEE. Trimming pared 2 bases from V and 3 bases from J, leaving 12 bases between. The CDR3 loop is CASSVTGSGYEQYF. CDR3 in DNA: TGTGCCAGCAGCGTCACAGGGTCTGGCTACGAGCAGTACTTC.

The chain has TRBV6-1 and TRBJ1-1; D uncertain. Germline V lookup: CDR1 MNHNS, CDR2 SASEGT. Trimming removed 0 bases from V and 4 bases from J, with 12 bases in between. This CDR3 is built from 15 residues. This CDR3 is CASSEAPRFSTEAFF. In nucleotides, the CDR3 is TGTGCCAGCAGTGAAGCTCCCCGTTTCTCCACTGAAGCTTTCTTT.

V and J are TRBV28 and TRBJ2-5; 9 bases map to TRBD2. Germline loops: CDR1 MDHEN, CDR2 SYDVKM. This CDR3 is built from 16 residues. Trimming cost V 2 bases and J 7 bases; bases outside gene matches: 11. CDR3 sequence (DNA): TGTGCCAGCAGTTTAGTTGCGGGGGGGAGTGAAGGGACCCAGTACTTC. Its translation: CASSLVAGGSEGTQYF.

V gene TRBV19 combines with J gene TRBJ1-5, with D hard to call. The germline gives CDR1 LNHDA, CDR2 SQIVND (reference sequence). The CDR3 loop spans 12 amino acids. V gave up 5 bases and J gave up 11 bases, with 13 bases separating them. The DNA for the CDR3 is TGTGCCAGTAGTGTAGGACTTGGCGCCCAGCATTTT. This codes for CASSVGLGAQHF.